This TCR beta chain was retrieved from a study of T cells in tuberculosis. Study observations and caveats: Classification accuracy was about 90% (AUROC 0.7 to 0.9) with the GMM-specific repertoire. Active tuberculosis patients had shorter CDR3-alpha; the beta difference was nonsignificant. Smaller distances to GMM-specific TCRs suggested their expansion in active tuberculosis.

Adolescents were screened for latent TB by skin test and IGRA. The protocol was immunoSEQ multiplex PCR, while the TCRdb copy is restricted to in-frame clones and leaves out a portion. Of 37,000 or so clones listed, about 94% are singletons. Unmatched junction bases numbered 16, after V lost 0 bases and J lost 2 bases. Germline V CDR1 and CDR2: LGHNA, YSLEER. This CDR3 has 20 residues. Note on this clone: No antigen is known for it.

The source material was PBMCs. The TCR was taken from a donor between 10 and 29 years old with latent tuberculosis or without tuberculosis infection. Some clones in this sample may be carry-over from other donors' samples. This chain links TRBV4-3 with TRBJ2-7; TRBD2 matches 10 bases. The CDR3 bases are TGCGCCAGCAGCCAAGATCATTGGGCTAGCGGGGGTGAATCAACCTACGAGCAGTACTTC. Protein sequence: CASSQDHWASGGESTYEQYF.